What follows are 14 T cell receptor beta chains derived from one specimen sequenced in a study of post-analysis software for immune sequencing data. Study conclusions and caveats: Four or five TRBV segments (TRBV5-6, TRBV5-1 and TRBV20-1 among them) occurred more frequently in patients than in controls.

Included in the TCR beta cDNA libraries were unique molecular identifiers. TCRdb ran MiXCR on the PCR reads and lists one entry per CDR3 protein. In the table there are about 500,000 distinct CDR3 sequences, roughly 45% of which are singletons. Their specific antigens are unknown. Sample: blood. The receptor set was obtained from a girl between 5 and 17 years old with multiple sclerosis.

The chain uses TRBV6-5 and TRBJ2-4; the match to TRBD2 covers 10 bases. This CDR3 spans 17 amino acids. Germline CDR1 is MNHEY and CDR2 is SVGAGI. The V segment lost 0 bases and the J segment 13 bases; nucleotides outside the gene matches: 15. CDR3 protein: CASSYSKASSGSYGQYF. As DNA, the CDR3 is TGTGCCAGCAGTTACTCGAAGGCGTCTAGCGGGAGCTACGGGCAGTACTTC.

The rearrangement joins TRBV20-1 to TRBJ2-7; 7 bases match TRBD2. This CDR3 is 17 amino acids long. Germline CDR1 DFQATT, CDR2 SNEGSKA (reference sequence). J lost 1 base, V lost 0 bases, and 12 bases had no gene match. The CDR3 spells CSARDEVAGPPSYEQYF. For the CDR3, the DNA is TGCAGTGCTAGAGATGAGGTAGCGGGTCCCCCATCCTACGAGCAGTACTTC.

The chain uses TRBV7-2 and TRBJ2-7; no clear D gene. The CDR3 has 16 amino acids. Looked up from germline, CDR1 is SGHTA and CDR2 is FQGNSA. The V end lost 4 bases, the J end lost 5 bases, and 21 bases lay between the germline ends. CDR3 bases: TGTGCCAGCAGCTACATCGGCCGTGGCCCTGGGGACGAGCAGTACTTC. Protein: CASSYIGRGPGDEQYF.

The chain couples TRBV4-2 to TRBJ2-7, with D possibly matching TRBD1 (5 bases). The germline gives CDR1 LGHNA, CDR2 YNFKEQ. The CDR3 covers 15 residues. Trimming shortened V by 3 bases and J by 4 bases, and 16 bases separated the two germline ends. CDR3 DNA sequence: TGTGCCAGCAGCCAGGAACAGGTCAGCGTATACGAGCAGTACTTC. This gives the protein CASSQEQVSVYEQYF.

A few counts support this clonotype. V gene TRBV5-1 combines with J gene TRBJ1-2; TRBD1 agrees at 11 bases. V shed 4 bases and J 6 bases; nucleotides not matched to a gene: 8. This CDR3 has 15 residues. CDR1 and CDR2 (germline): SGHRS, YFSETQ. The CDR3 sequence is CASSPEDRGLDGYTF. The CDR3 coding sequence is TGCGCCAGCAGCCCGGAGGACAGGGGGCTGGATGGCTACACCTTC.

Only a few counts were recorded for this clonotype. CDR3 nucleotide sequence: TGTGCCAGCAGTTACACGGAACAGGGAAACGAGCAGTACTTC. This translates into CASSYTEQGNEQYF. The J gene is TRBJ2-7, the V gene TRBV6-5, with D possibly being TRBD1 (6 bases). Deletions cut 2 bases from V and 5 bases from J, with 13 bases between. Per the germline V gene, CDR1 is MNHEY and CDR2 is SVGAGI. The CDR3 extends over 14 amino acids.

This clonotype was seen a few times. This chain uses TRBV20-1 with TRBJ2-6; D is perhaps TRBD1 (5 bases). This CDR3 comprises 14 residues. The V and J ends lost 6 bases and 4 bases respectively, with 13 bases between them. Germline V gene sequence: CDR1 DFQATT, CDR2 SNEGSKA (reference sequence). In DNA, the CDR3 is TGCAGTGCGGGATTGGGGCCGGGGGCCAACGTCCTGACTTTC. This sequence encodes CSAGLGPGANVLTF.

This clonotype turned up a few times. The CDR3 region has the DNA TGTGCCAGCAGGGTAGTATCGGGCTCCTACAATGAGCAGTTCTTC. It encodes CASRVVSGSYNEQFF. This sequence joins TRBV6-1 and TRBJ2-1; no firm D call. The CDR3 contains 15 residues. With 6 bases removed from V and 0 bases from J, the gap between germline ends came to 12 bases. The germline CDR1 and CDR2 sequences are MNHNS and SASEGT.

CDR3: CASRTSADTQYF. The DNA of the CDR3 is TGCGCCAGCAGGACTAGCGCAGATACGCAGTATTTT. The chain carries TRBV10-2 and TRBJ2-3; TRBD2 aligns across 8 bases. The germline CDR1 and CDR2 sequences are WSHSY and SAAADI. CDR3 length: 12 residues. Trimming at V came to 6 bases and at J to 4 bases, leaving 0 bases not matched to a gene.

The chain uses TRBV11-2 and TRBJ2-1; D unclear. From germline, CDR1 is SGHAT and CDR2 FQNNGV. Trimming removed 1 base from V and 15 bases from J, with 10 bases in between. The CDR3 is 11 amino acids. CDR3 amino acids: CASSLASVRFF. The CDR3 DNA reads as TGTGCCAGCAGCTTAGCCTCAGTACGGTTCTTC. The variable domain in full, with the rest retrieved from reference TRBV11-2 and TRBJ2-1, is EAGVAQSPRYKIIEKRQSVAFWCNPISGHATLYWYQQILGQGPKLLIQFQNNGVVDDSQLPKDRFSAERLKGVDSTLKIQPAKLEDSAVYLCASSLASVRFFGPGTRLTVL.

The chain joins TRBV20-1 to TRBJ2-3; D not resolved. Germline lookup yields CDR1 DFQATT and CDR2 SNEGSKA (reference sequence). The length of the CDR3 is 15 residues. For the CDR3, the DNA is TGCAGCTCCTCCCTGGGGTTGGCTTACACAGATACGCAGTATTTT. Its translation is CSSSLGLAYTDTQYF.

This chain links TRBV10-3 with TRBJ2-7; 7 bases agree with TRBD1. Germline CDR1 ENHRY, CDR2 SYGVKD. The ends lost 5 bases at V and 2 bases at J; junction bases unmatched: 3. The CDR3 runs 13 residues. DNA for the CDR3: TGTGCCATCAGTCCTGGGACAGCCTACGAGCAGTACTTC. Amino acids: CAISPGTAYEQYF.

The chain couples TRBV6-1 to TRBJ2-1; D ambiguous. Trimming removed 7 bases from V and 2 bases from J, with 24 bases in between. Germline V gene sequence: CDR1 MNHNS, CDR2 SASEGT. The CDR3 loop spans 18 amino acids. CDR3 sequence reads: CASTIPQPQRSPYNEQFF. The CDR3 bases are TGTGCCAGCACCATTCCCCAACCACAAAGGAGCCCCTACAATGAGCAGTTCTTC.

In this sample, this clonotype turned up a few times. The chain is built from TRBV7-8 and TRBJ2-1; a weak D match, TRBD2 (6 bases). V lost 7 bases and J lost 3, with 16 bases in between. The V gene's germline CDR1 is SGHVS and CDR2 FQNEAQ. This CDR3 spans 15 amino acids. CDR3 protein: CASIQRRGYYNEQFF. CDR3 nucleotides: TGTGCCAGCATACAACGGAGGGGCTACTACAATGAGCAGTTCTTC.